This is a list of T cell receptor beta chains from one sample in a study of blood T cell repertoires in COVID-19. The table came from immunoSEQ multiplex PCR; TCRdb's copy has only in-frame clones and leaves some out. The sample lists roughly 48,000 clones, 65% to 85% occurring once. Sequencing was carried out using peripheral blood. The receptors come from a human donor with active or convalescent COVID-19. The donor label of this sample is uncertain. CDR3s include the opening cysteine and the closing phenylalanine or tryptophan.

V gene	J gene	CDR3 protein
TRBV5-5	TRBJ2-7	CASSLGDTVSYEQYF
TRBV5-6	TRBJ2-3	CASSVLPSGTDTQYF
TRBV7-6	TRBJ2-2	CASSPRRDGELFF
TRBV14	TRBJ1-2	CASSEDAGQGYGYTF
TRBV5-1	TRBJ1-4	CASSLSGGDQGEKLFF
TRBV6-4	TRBJ2-3	CASSASGTDTQYF
TRBV7-2	TRBJ2-7	CASRKGLAGDYEQYF
TRBV30	TRBJ2-1	CAWSGVAGARYEQFF
TRBV6-5	TRBJ1-1	CASSFGGTEAFF
TRBV12-3/TRBV12-4	TRBJ2-3	CASSYPGLAQYF
TRBV19	TRBJ1-2	CASSMGPGGSYGYTF
TRBV19	TRBJ1-2	CASSSTGNYGYTF
TRBV10-3	TRBJ2-1	CATLRAGLNEQFF
TRBV11-1	TRBJ1-4	CASSPGQGHEKLFF
TRBV6-4	TRBJ2-5	CASNQEPGTRMVQETQYF
TRBV27	TRBJ1-5	CASSSGTGGALPQHF
TRBV27	TRBJ2-3	CASSGLATDTQYF
TRBV11-2	TRBJ1-6	CASSLEQGVHSPLHF
TRBV28	TRBJ1-1	CASRRPGQLMNTEAFF
TRBV6-2/TRBV6-3	TRBJ2-7	CASSYPRAGPSYEQYF
TRBV18	TRBJ2-6	CASSRLAEYPGANVLTF
TRBV6-6	TRBJ1-2	CASSYSIEGLGGYTF
TRBV4-1	TRBJ2-4	CASSQGRAKNIQYF
TRBV5-1	TRBJ2-5	CASSSPQGGTETQYF
TRBV9	TRBJ1-4	CASSIQGLLNEKLFF
TRBV3-1/TRBV3-2	TRBJ1-3	CASSSGNGNTIYF
TRBV5-6	TRBJ1-3	CASSYYGTGLSSGNTIYF
TRBV7-3	TRBJ2-1	CASSLTRIAGGPANEQFF
TRBV5-1	TRBJ2-7	CASSGTGPTYEQYF
TRBV6-5	TRBJ1-2	CASSYGRRGYGYTF
TRBV6-2/TRBV6-3	TRBJ2-7	CASSYSLGASGSTYEQYF
TRBV3-1/TRBV3-2	TRBJ1-5	CASSLRDRAPTQPQHF
TRBV6-5	TRBJ1-4	CASSYEGDNEKLFF
TRBV18	TRBJ1-5	CASSPLSNQPQHF
TRBV7-8	TRBJ2-7	CASSLFRGQSSLEQYF
TRBV9	TRBJ2-7	CASSPRGGRGSYEQYF
TRBV6-4	TRBJ2-3	CASSEASTDTQYF
TRBV6-5	TRBJ2-5	CASSYASGAHATQYF
TRBV5-6	TRBJ1-4	CASSIQGAGEKLFF
TRBV15	TRBJ2-1	CATSRGLAGGLDEQFF
TRBV30	TRBJ1-1	CAWSYRDGTEAFF
TRBV9	TRBJ2-5	CASSPRFLQETQYF
TRBV2	TRBJ1-2	CASSEGEGGYTF
TRBV23-1	TRBJ2-7	CASSRREDEQYF
TRBV12-5	TRBJ1-1	CASGPQGWMNTEAFF
TRBV19	TRBJ1-2	CASTIGESVGYTF
TRBV27	TRBJ1-5	CASKRREANQPQHF
TRBV30	TRBJ2-3	CAWSATDTQYF
TRBV12-3/TRBV12-4	TRBJ2-1	CASSGGSAEQFF